The clone carrying this T cell receptor beta chain was counted between two and nine times. The sample originates from a study of cytomegalovirus exposure and HLA in healthy donors. Here immunoSEQ multiplex PCR was the method, and the copy in TCRdb shows in-frame clones only, minus some. This sample has more than 150,000 clones, with around nine tenths found just once. The CDR3 runs to 16 residues. Germline values: CDR1 SEHNR, CDR2 FQNEAQ (reference sequence). V gave up 5 bases and J gave up 0 bases, with 14 bases separating them. This TCR was recovered from a man aged 18 to 30 in good health and CMV-seronegative. The genes are TRBV7-9 and TRBJ1-5; D is uncertain. Sequenced: PBMCs. In nucleotides, the CDR3 is TGTGCCAGCAGCCCCCCGGGAGAGAATAGCAATCAGCCCCAGCATTTT. Translated: CASSPPGENSNQPQHF.